These 25 T cell receptor beta chains share one sample of origin, sequenced in a study of cytomegalovirus exposure and HLA in healthy donors. PCR amplification relied on 60 Vbeta primers (plus 13 Jbeta primers). Data came from immunoSEQ multiplex PCR; TCRdb stores just in-frame clones and leaves some out. The listing contains about 130,000 clones. The specimen was PBMCs. The receptors were sampled from a man aged 18 to 29 in good health and CMV-seronegative.

The chain uses TRBV9 and TRBJ2-3; 8 bases align to TRBD2. Germline loops: CDR1 SGDLS, CDR2 YYNGEE. The CDR3 is 16 residues long. The trim removed 0 bases at V and 7 bases at J, leaving 10 bases unmatched. This chain's CDR3 is CASSVDARGRWNTQYF. The CDR3 DNA sequence: TGTGCCAGCAGCGTAGACGCTCGCGGGAGGTGGAATACGCAGTATTTT.

The CDR3 loop is CASSQTGQGWDGYTF. CDR3 bases: TGTGCCAGCAGTCAAACAGGACAAGGTTGGGATGGCTACACCTTC. The chain joins TRBV7-2 to TRBJ1-2; tentatively, D is TRBD1 (5 bases). CDR3 length equals 15 residues. The germline V gene encodes CDR1 SGHTA and CDR2 FQGNSA. V was trimmed by 6 bases and J by 6 bases, leaving 20 bases between them.

The genes are TRBV27 and TRBJ2-5, with 7 positions matching TRBD1. The CDR3 length is 15 residues. V was pared by 8 bases and J by 1 base, with 10 bases of the junction left unmatched. Germline V gives CDR1 MNHEY, CDR2 SMNVEV (reference sequence). Written as DNA, the CDR3 is TGTGCCAGCCAAGGGAAAGGGGGCTTCCAAGAGACCCAGTACTTC. Its protein is CASQGKGGFQETQYF.

The chain recombines TRBV10-3 with TRBJ1-2; 8 bases match TRBD1. Trimming at V came to 9 bases and at J to 3 bases, leaving 9 bases not matched to a gene. Germline-derived CDR1 and CDR2 are ENHRY and SYGVKD. The CDR3 has 14 amino acids. The CDR3: CAIHGTGLDYGYTF. The CDR3 nucleotides read TGTGCCATTCACGGGACAGGTCTTGACTATGGCTACACCTTC.

The chain is built from TRBV5-4 and TRBJ2-6; D may be TRBD2 (5 bases). The CDR3 consists of 15 residues. Germline V CDR1 and CDR2: SGHNT, YYREEE (reference sequence). V shed 1 base and J shed 1 base, with 6 bases lying between them. The DNA for the CDR3 is TGTGCCAGCAGCTTGTGGGAGTCTGGGGCCAACGTCCTGACTTTC. Translation gives CASSLWESGANVLTF.

The chain recombines TRBV5-4 with TRBJ2-3; 11 positions match TRBD2. CDR3 length: 16 residues. Trimming removed 4 bases from V and 2 bases from J; junction bases left unmatched: 6. Germline values: CDR1 SGHNT, CDR2 YYREEE (reference sequence). CDR3 sequence reads: CASSPPGLAATDTQYF. The CDR3 DNA sequence: TGTGCCAGCAGCCCCCCGGGACTAGCGGCCACAGATACGCAGTATTTT.

The chain employs TRBV5-3 and TRBJ1-5, with 9 positions matching TRBD1. TRBV5-3 is given ORF status, its function remaining uncertain. V lost 3 bases to trimming and J lost 4 bases; unmatched junction nucleotides: 5. This CDR3 has 15 amino acids. The CDR3 nucleotides read TGTGCCAGAAGCTGGCCCGGGACAGGGAATCAGCCCCAGCATTTT. Residues: CARSWPGTGNQPQHF.

This chain connects TRBV1 to TRBJ2-7; no check of the table's D call, TRBD1, against the DNA was made. TRBV1 is shown as a pseudogene. The CDR3 extends over 15 amino acids. This CDR3 is CTSSQDRDRLHEQYF. DNA of the CDR3: TGCACCAGCAGCCAAGATAGGGACAGGCTCCACGAGCAGTACTTC.

This sequence joins TRBV27 and TRBJ1-2, with 10 positions matching TRBD1. J lost 3 bases, V lost 4 bases, and 5 bases had no gene match. This CDR3 comprises 15 residues. Germline V gene data show CDR1 as MNHEY and CDR2 as SMNVEV (reference sequence). As DNA, the CDR3 is TGTGCCAGCAGTTACGACAGGGGGCCGGACTATGGCTACACCTTC. This translates into CASSYDRGPDYGYTF.

The chain carries TRBV7-9 and TRBJ1-1, with D perhaps TRBD1 (6 bases). V was cut by 6 bases and J by 7 bases, with 9 bases left in between. Per germline, CDR1 SEHNR and CDR2 FQNEAQ (reference sequence). The CDR3 length is 11 residues. CDR3 nucleotides: TGTGCCAGCAGTTTACAGGGTGAAGCTTTCTTT. Its protein product is CASSLQGEAFF.

The rearrangement uses TRBV14 and TRBJ1-1, with D uncertain. Trimming removed 1 base at V and 1 base at J, with 7 bases between. The length of the CDR3 is 14 residues. In germline, CDR1 is SGHDN, CDR2 FVKESK. CDR3 sequence: CASSQGNWNTEAFF. In nucleotides, the CDR3 is TGTGCCAGCAGCCAAGGTAACTGGAACACTGAAGCTTTCTTT.

The J gene is TRBJ1-6, the V gene TRBV19; 7 nucleotides line up with TRBD1. The CDR3 has 16 amino acids. The germline gives CDR1 LNHDA, CDR2 SQIVND (reference sequence). The ends lost 5 bases at V and 0 bases at J; junction bases unmatched: 4. The CDR3 region is CASSPTGSSYNSPLHF. The CDR3 DNA reads as TGTGCCAGTAGTCCGACAGGGAGCTCCTATAATTCACCCCTCCACTTT.

This chain links TRBV10-3 with TRBJ1-2, with 7 bases aligning to TRBD1. Trimming at V came to 11 bases and at J to 8 bases, leaving 14 bases not matched to a gene. Germline CDR1 and CDR2: ENHRY and SYGVKD. The CDR3 totals 13 residues. CDR3 amino acids: CALSGGTGLGYTF. CDR3 sequence (DNA): TGTGCCCTTTCAGGGGGGACCGGTCTAGGCTACACCTTC.

This chain joins TRBV29-1 and TRBJ1-2, with 7 bases identical to TRBD1. The V gene end was trimmed by 6 bases and the J gene end by 0 bases; junction bases not matched to a gene: 7. Germline CDR1 SQVTM, CDR2 ANQGSEA. The CDR3 has 14 residues. The CDR3 here is CSVRTGVANYGYTF. The CDR3 coding sequence is TGCAGCGTAAGAACAGGGGTTGCTAACTATGGCTACACCTTC.

The rearrangement joins TRBV28 to TRBJ2-7; D is perhaps TRBD2 (5 bases). CDR1 and CDR2 (germline): MDHEN, SYDVKM. The CDR3 spans 12 residues. Trimming left V 7 bases short and J 2 bases short, with 9 bases between. The CDR3 region is CASNGLTYEQYF. In DNA, the CDR3 is TGTGCCAGCAACGGACTTACCTACGAGCAGTACTTC.

This CDR3 reads CSVEDLASSTDTQYF. The DNA of the CDR3 is TGCAGCGTTGAAGATTTGGCTAGTAGCACAGATACGCAGTATTTT. The rearrangement links TRBV29-1 to TRBJ2-3; D remains unclear. Germline V gene data show CDR1 as SQVTM and CDR2 as ANQGSEA. The V gene lost 0 bases and the J gene lost 0 bases, with 10 bases spanning the gap. The CDR3 loop spans 15 amino acids.

V gene TRBV5-4 combines with J gene TRBJ2-5; D is undetermined. V was trimmed by 0 bases and J by 2 bases, leaving 8 bases between them. The CDR3 consists of 14 residues. The germline gives CDR1 SGHNT, CDR2 YYREEE (reference sequence). CDR3 sequence: CASSLDQTQETQYF. Written as DNA, the CDR3 is TGTGCCAGCAGCTTGGATCAGACACAAGAGACCCAGTACTTC.

V gene TRBV9 combines with J gene TRBJ2-7, with 9 bases matching TRBD2. Germline CDR1 reads SGDLS; CDR2 reads YYNGEE. The ends lost 3 bases at V and 0 bases at J; junction bases unmatched: 7. The CDR3 length is 16 residues. CDR3 amino acids: CASSASSGANSYEQYF. CDR3 nucleotide sequence: TGTGCCAGCAGCGCATCTAGCGGGGCGAACTCCTACGAGCAGTACTTC.

The chain carries TRBV4-2 and TRBJ2-7; no definite D call. Germline CDR1 LGHNA, CDR2 YNFKEQ. Trimming took 0 bases from V and 0 from J, leaving 12 bases between them. This CDR3 comprises 16 residues. The CDR3 DNA sequence: TGTGCCAGCAGCCAAGATGTTAACAGTTTCTCCTACGAGCAGTACTTC. This codes for CASSQDVNSFSYEQYF.

The chain combines TRBV11-2 with TRBJ2-5; 7 bases fit TRBD1. This CDR3 is built from 13 residues. V lost 5 bases, J lost 2 bases, and 2 bases stayed unmatched. The germline gives CDR1 SGHAT, CDR2 FQNNGV. CDR3 sequence (DNA): TGTGCCAGCAGCATGGGACAGCAAGAGACCCAGTACTTC. Translation: CASSMGQQETQYF.

This chain connects TRBV7-2 to TRBJ1-1, with 7 bases lining up with TRBD1. V dropped 6 bases and J dropped 7; count of bases not matched to a gene: 5. This CDR3 spans 12 amino acids. The germline V gene encodes CDR1 SGHTA and CDR2 FQGNSA. The DNA for the CDR3 is TGTGCCAGCAGTCAGACAGGGAATGAAGCTTTCTTT. This gives the protein CASSQTGNEAFF.

This chain joins TRBV19 and TRBJ1-5, with D hard to call. Deletions cut 5 bases from V and 2 bases from J, with 7 bases between. In germline, CDR1 is LNHDA, CDR2 SQIVND (reference sequence). CDR3 length equals 13 residues. CDR3 sequence reads: CASSLLGNQPQHF. CDR3 sequence (DNA): TGTGCCAGTAGTTTGTTAGGCAATCAGCCCCAGCATTTT.

The chain links TRBV9 to TRBJ2-1; 11 positions agree with TRBD2. This CDR3 is 16 amino acids long. V lost 3 bases and J lost 4; bases outside the gene matches: 6. Looked up from germline, CDR1 is SGDLS and CDR2 is YYNGEE. The chain's CDR3 is CASSAGTSGLYNEQFF. The CDR3 region has the DNA TGTGCCAGCAGCGCCGGGACTAGCGGATTATACAATGAGCAGTTCTTC. The full variable domain, its missing parts supplied by reference TRBV9 and TRBJ2-1, is DSGVTQTPKHLITATGQRVTLRCSPRSGDLSVYWYQQSLDQGLQFLIQYYNGEERAKGNILERFSAQQFPDLHSELNLSSLELGDSALYFCASSAGTSGLYNEQFFGPGTRLTVL.

The V call is TRBV5-4, the J call TRBJ1-6; D not resolved. The germline V gene encodes CDR1 SGHNT and CDR2 YYREEE (reference sequence). The CDR3 spans 14 residues. V was clipped by 0 bases and J by 6 bases, with 7 bases between them. Here the CDR3 reads CASSLGQSNSPLHF. CDR3 nucleotides: TGTGCCAGCAGCTTGGGTCAGTCTAATTCACCCCTCCACTTT.

The genes are TRBV18 and TRBJ2-7, with D tentatively TRBD2 (6 bases). This CDR3 has 14 residues. Trimming took off 2 bases at V and 3 bases at J, with 11 bases between the two ends. CDR1 is KGHSH, CDR2 LQKENI, per germline. The CDR3 protein is CASSPWTTYYEQYF. The CDR3 region has the DNA TGTGCCAGCTCACCATGGACTACCTACTACGAGCAGTACTTC.